What follows describes a single T cell receptor beta chain. The sample is drawn from a study of shared T cell receptors in the human thymus. Sequenced by immunoSEQ multiplex PCR; TCRdb stores in-frame clones only, minus some. The repertoire holds about 730,000 clones, with approximately 83% as singletons. V dropped 10 bases and J dropped 4; count of bases not matched to a gene: 11. CDR1 is MNHNS and CDR2 is SASEGT in the germline V gene. This CDR3 is built from 14 residues. The sample was also reused in another study, on human thymus T cells. According to that study: Thymic samples were excised during corrective heart operations.

The chain uses TRBV6-1 and TRBJ1-2; TRBD1 matches at 8 bases. The clonotype was recovered from a girl under three years old with a congenital heart defect. Material for sequencing was thymocytes. For the CDR3, the DNA is TGTGCCATCAAATCAGGGGGCGGGCTCTATGGCTACACCTTC. This encodes CAIKSGGGLYGYTF.